One T cell receptor (beta chain) is described in this entry. Its antigen is currently unknown. The sample's time point: cycle 4 day 1 (C4D1), after less than seven weeks of nivolumab. All patients experienced relapse after autologous stem cell transplantation, and brentuximab vedotin exposure was variable. This record belongs to a study of PD-1 blockade in classical Hodgkin lymphoma. Notes on the study in general: CD4+ TCR diversity climbed significantly by C4D1, unlike CD8+ TCR diversity.

Repertoires were generated with immunoSEQ multiplex PCR, while TCRdb's copy carries only in-frame clones and drops some. This repertoire shows around 90,000 clones, 78% found once; its top ten account for approximately 9%. Germline V gene sequence: CDR1 SGDLS, CDR2 YYNGEE. Trimming cost V 0 bases and J 3 bases; bases outside gene matches: 8. This CDR3 has 16 amino acids. The clonotype originates from a human donor with classical Hodgkin lymphoma. Sequenced here: peripheral blood mononuclear cells (PBMCs), sampled before the fourth cycle of nivolumab. The chain joins TRBV9 to TRBJ2-7; TRBD2 matches at 8 bases. The CDR3: CASSVATGGYLYEQYF. In DNA form, the CDR3 reads TGTGCCAGCAGCGTAGCGACGGGAGGGTACCTCTACGAGCAGTACTTC. Full variable domain (outside the CDR3, taken from reference TRBV9 and TRBJ2-7): DSGVTQTPKHLITATGQRVTLRCSPRSGDLSVYWYQQSLDQGLQFLIQYYNGEERAKGNILERFSAQQFPDLHSELNLSSLELGDSALYFCASSVATGGYLYEQYFGPGTRLTVT.